This T cell receptor beta chain emerged from a study of T cells after yellow fever vaccination (dated by TCRdb to the late 2010s). Turning to the overall study: Libraries from fractions with low cell numbers were prepared with the SMART-Seq v4 Ultra Low Input RNA kit. Bulk TCR alpha and beta repertoires were sequenced longitudinally to track T-cell clones before and after primary and booster YFV17D yellow fever vaccination. Bulk PBMC replicates and cell subsets were isolated from blood drawn at multiple timepoints before and after both primary and secondary immunization. Two healthy male donors made up the cohort, one aged 18 to 30 years and the other aged 30 to 39 years. The research as a whole found: Because only a couple of donors were included in the study, the extent to which the findings can be generalized is limited. Computational filtering was required because FACS-sorted repertoires could contain abundant contaminating clonotypes from the bulk population. A small fraction of clonotypes showed up in both the CD4 and CD8 compartments, probably as a result of convergent recombination. The secondary T-cell response was weaker than the primary response but faster, peaking on day 5 instead of day 15. Most clones expanded after primary vaccination were re-detected after the booster (about 95% of CD4 and about nine tenths of CD8), suggesting broad memory maintenance.

TCR cDNA was synthesized by 5'RACE template switching, which introduced a universal primer site and unique molecular identifiers. Priming of cDNA synthesis was performed from both the TCR alpha and TCR beta constant segments. Library amplification used two PCR steps, and the second PCR step added sample barcodes and sequencing adapters. Libraries were sequenced on Illumina HiSeq 2500 (2x100 bp) or NovaSeq (2x150 bp). As for the authors' bioinformatics: MIGEC handled demultiplexing of reads and collapsing into UMI consensus sequences, while MiXCR performed V(D)J alignment. Vaccine-responding clonotypes were identified with edgeR using replicate PBMC samples, with FDR below 0.01 and a log2 fold change above 5 up to day 15 being required. CD4 or CD8 identity was assigned to each bulk clonotype according to whether the clonotype was present at higher abundance in the sequenced CD4 repertoire or the sequenced CD8 repertoire. The public reads were run again by TCRdb, first through fastp at Q25 and then through MiXCR, and only productive beta chains were kept. All rows with the same CDR3 protein become a single entry with the most common DNA and genes. TCRdb's processing, not the authors' own work, is the source of the V and J calls. Recorded for this sample are about 230,000 distinct CDR3 sequences; around 6.7% of them occurred a single time. The ten most abundant clones make up around 1% of the sample.

The CDR3 measures 20 amino acids from cysteine to phenylalanine. CDR3 DNA is the only sequence kept; it has 60 bases, read in frame from the first base. From V the trimming removes 6 bases and from J it removes 2 bases, while the gene matches leave 23 bases of the junction unaccounted for. For CDR1 and CDR2, the germline V gene lists SGHAT and FQNNGV. The label giving this sample's treatment or condition can be read as: live attenuated yellow fever vaccine strain. PBMCs were isolated from peripheral blood using a standard Ficoll-Paque protocol. CD4 and CD8 T-cell fractions were isolated with Dynabeads CD4 and CD8 positive selection kits. TriZol was used to extract RNA from bulk PBMCs, CD4 and CD8 fractions, and dextramer-positive and dextramer-negative fractions. The sample holds a few counts of this clonotype. Its antigen is still unknown. Base qualities are not provided; no much larger clone lies one nucleotide away.

This chain is built from TRBV11-2 and TRBJ2-3; 7 central bases correspond to TRBD2. Here the sequenced sample was CD4+ T cells sorted from PBMCs, taken on the day of the yellow fever booster vaccination. This TCR derives from a young man who received the YFV17D yellow fever vaccine. The CDR3 has the sequence CASRGVKTSERKPFTDTQYF. The bases read TGTGCCAGCAGGGGGGTGAAAACTAGCGAAAGAAAACCGTTCACAGATACGCAGTATTTT.